This passage covers 12 T cell receptor beta chains from one sample sequenced in a study of neoadjuvant anti-PD-1 for oral cavity cancer. TCRdb keeps only in-frame clones here, not all; method: immunoSEQ multiplex PCR. The sample lists fewer than 90,000 clones, about four fifths occurring once. The sequencing used PBMCs, collected before nivolumab (anti-PD-1) treatment. Receptor source: a person between 40 and 85 years old with oral cavity squamous cell carcinoma.

This chain uses TRBV10-3 with TRBJ2-7; D tentatively reads TRBD1 or TRBD2 (5 bases each). The CDR3 runs 16 residues. Germline V gives CDR1 ENHRY, CDR2 SYGVKD. Trimming cost V 3 bases and J 5 bases, with 20 bases left between them. As DNA, the CDR3 is TGTGCCATCAGTGATGAGAGTGGGACGGGCACCCACGAGCAGTACTTC. It codes for CAISDESGTGTHEQYF.

CDR3 sequence: CASSLSLREYTF. CDR3 bases: TGTGCCAGCAGCTTAAGCCTCAGGGAGTACACCTTC. V and J are TRBV7-9 and TRBJ1-2; a weak D match, TRBD1 (5 bases). The V gene lost 2 bases and the J gene lost 11 bases, with 12 bases spanning the gap. The CDR3 is 12 amino acids. Germline-derived CDR1 and CDR2 are SEHNR and FQNEAQ (reference sequence).

This chain joins TRBV4-2 and TRBJ2-1, with D perhaps TRBD2 (6 bases). Trimming removed 0 bases from V and 2 bases from J, with 11 bases in between. The CDR3 covers 16 residues. CDR1 is LGHNA and CDR2 is YNFKEQ in the germline V gene. The CDR3 here is CASSQELAGTYNEQFF. The CDR3 DNA reads as TGTGCCAGCAGCCAAGAGCTGGCGGGGACCTACAATGAGCAGTTCTTC.

The chain joins TRBV2 to TRBJ1-4; 7 bases align to TRBD1. V gave up 4 bases and J gave up 6 bases; unmatched junction bases: 8. Germline values: CDR1 SNHLY, CDR2 FYNNEI. There are 15 residues in the CDR3. In DNA form, the CDR3 reads TGTGCCAGCAGTGTAGAGGGGGCGCGCTATGAAAAACTGTTTTTT. This encodes CASSVEGARYEKLFF.

The genes are TRBV4-2 and TRBJ1-2; D not certain. V was clipped by 0 bases and J by 4 bases, with 9 bases between them. This CDR3 has 14 amino acids. Germline V lookup: CDR1 LGHNA, CDR2 YNFKEQ. DNA of the CDR3: TGTGCCAGCAGCCAAGAGGCCACTTTCTATGGCTACACCTTC. It is translated as CASSQEATFYGYTF.

This clone was detected only a few times. This chain links TRBV27 with TRBJ2-7, with TRBD2 identical over 9 bases. CDR1 and CDR2 (germline): MNHEY, SMNVEV (reference sequence). The V segment lost 5 bases and the J segment 3 bases; nucleotides outside the gene matches: 5. This CDR3 is 14 amino acids long. The CDR3 protein is CASSRQAGGYEQYF. DNA of the CDR3: TGTGCCAGCAGTCGCCAAGCGGGAGGCTACGAGCAGTACTTC.

The chain carries TRBV29-1 and TRBJ1-1; TRBD1 matches 7 bases. The CDR3 covers 13 residues. J gave up 7 bases and V 4 bases, and 9 bases lay outside the gene matches. Germline V gives CDR1 SQVTM, CDR2 ANQGSEA. CDR3 region: CSVARLTGNEAFF. CDR3 bases: TGCAGCGTTGCCCGATTGACAGGGAATGAAGCTTTCTTT.

This chain uses TRBV5-6 with TRBJ1-1; 7 bases align to TRBD1. The CDR3 consists of 14 residues. V shed 2 bases, J shed 7 bases, and the junction held 8 bases outside the gene matches. The germline CDR1 and CDR2 sequences are SGHDT and YYEEEE. The CDR3 DNA reads TGTGCCAGCAGCTTCTACTTTGGGACAGATGAAGCTTTCTTT. It translates to CASSFYFGTDEAFF.

This clone was detected only once. The chain employs TRBV19 and TRBJ2-1, with a weak D call TRBD2 (6 bases). The CDR3 runs 15 residues. V was cut by 9 bases and J by 5 bases, with 20 bases left in between. Germline V gene lookup returns CDR1 LNHDA and CDR2 SQIVND (reference sequence). In DNA, the CDR3 is TGTGCCAGCCAGCCCCGTGTCGGGGGAAACAATGAGCAGTTCTTC. This codes for CASQPRVGGNNEQFF.

This clone has more than one count but fewer than ten. J is TRBJ1-5 and V is TRBV5-4, with D uncertain. Germline CDR1 reads SGHNT; CDR2 reads YYREEE (reference sequence). The V gene lost 5 bases and the J gene lost 7 bases, with 16 bases spanning the gap. The CDR3 consists of 14 residues. The CDR3 spells CASRPVGFRQPQHF. CDR3 nucleotide sequence: TGTGCCAGCAGGCCTGTAGGATTTCGGCAGCCCCAGCATTTT. Complete variable domain (other parts from reference TRBV5-4 and TRBJ1-5): ETGVTQSPTHLIKTRGQQVTLRCSSQSGHNTVSWYQQALGQGPQFIFQYYREEENGRGNFPPRFSGLQFPNYSSELNVNALELDDSALYLCASRPVGFRQPQHFGDGTRLSIL.

The J gene is TRBJ2-7, the V gene TRBV5-6; perhaps TRBD1 as D (6 bases). The ends were cut back, 5 bases at V and 9 bases at J, with 18 bases in the middle. Looked up from germline, CDR1 is SGHDT and CDR2 is YYEEEE. The CDR3 totals 13 residues. The CDR3 sequence: CASRQGPEVGQYF. The CDR3 DNA sequence: TGTGCCAGCAGGCAGGGGCCCGAAGTCGGGCAGTACTTC.

The chain recombines TRBV5-5 with TRBJ2-5; TRBD1 agrees at 8 bases. Germline lookup yields CDR1 SGHKS and CDR2 YYEKEE (reference sequence). This CDR3 comprises 14 residues. The V gene end was trimmed by 3 bases and the J gene end by 5 bases; junction bases not matched to a gene: 6. This chain's CDR3 is CASSSWTGRETQYF. The CDR3 DNA follows: TGTGCCAGCAGCTCATGGACAGGGCGGGAGACCCAGTACTTC.